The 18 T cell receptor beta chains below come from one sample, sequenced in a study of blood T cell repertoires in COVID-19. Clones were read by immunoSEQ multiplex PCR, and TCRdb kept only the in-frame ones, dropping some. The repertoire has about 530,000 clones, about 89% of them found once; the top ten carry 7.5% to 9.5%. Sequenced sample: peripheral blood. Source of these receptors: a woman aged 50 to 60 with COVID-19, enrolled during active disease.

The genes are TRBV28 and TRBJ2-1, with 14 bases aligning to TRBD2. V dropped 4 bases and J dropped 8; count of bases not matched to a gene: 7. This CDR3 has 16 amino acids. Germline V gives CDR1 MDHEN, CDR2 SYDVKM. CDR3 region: CASSSLGLAGVDEQFF. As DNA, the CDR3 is TGTGCCAGCAGTTCCCTGGGACTAGCGGGGGTGGATGAGCAGTTCTTC.

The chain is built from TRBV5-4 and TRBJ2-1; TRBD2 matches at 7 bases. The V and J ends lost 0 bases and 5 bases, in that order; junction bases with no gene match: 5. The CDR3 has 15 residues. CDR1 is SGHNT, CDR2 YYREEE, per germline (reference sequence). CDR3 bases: TGTGCCAGCAGCTTGGAGGGACTACCAGACAATGAGCAGTTCTTC. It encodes CASSLEGLPDNEQFF.

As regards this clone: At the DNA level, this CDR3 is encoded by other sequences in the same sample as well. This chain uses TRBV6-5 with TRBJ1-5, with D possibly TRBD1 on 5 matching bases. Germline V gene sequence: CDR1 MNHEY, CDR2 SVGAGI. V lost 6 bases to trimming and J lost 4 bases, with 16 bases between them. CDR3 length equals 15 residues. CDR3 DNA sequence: TGTGCCAGCAGCCCGACGGGGGGGTCGAATCAGCCCCAGCATTTT. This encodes CASSPTGGSNQPQHF.

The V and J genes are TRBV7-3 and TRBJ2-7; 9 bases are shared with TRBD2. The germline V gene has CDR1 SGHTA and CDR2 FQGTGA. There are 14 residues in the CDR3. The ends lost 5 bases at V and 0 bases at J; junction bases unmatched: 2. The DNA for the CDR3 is TGTGCCAGCAGCGAAGCGGGGGGCTCCTACGAGCAGTACTTC. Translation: CASSEAGGSYEQYF.

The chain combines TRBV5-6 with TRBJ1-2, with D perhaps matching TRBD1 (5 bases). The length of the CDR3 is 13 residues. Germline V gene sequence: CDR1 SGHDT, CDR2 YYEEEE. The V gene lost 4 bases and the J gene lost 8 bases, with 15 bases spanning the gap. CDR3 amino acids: CASSQGGEEGYTF. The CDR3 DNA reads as TGTGCCAGCAGCCAGGGCGGGGAGGAAGGCTACACCTTC.

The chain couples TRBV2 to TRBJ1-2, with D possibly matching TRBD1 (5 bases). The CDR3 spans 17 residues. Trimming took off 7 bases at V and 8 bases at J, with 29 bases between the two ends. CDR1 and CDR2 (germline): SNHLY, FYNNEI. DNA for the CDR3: TGTGCCAGCACCGAAAGAGGAGGGGTAGGCGTAGTTGGGGGCTACACCTTC. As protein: CASTERGGVGVVGGYTF.

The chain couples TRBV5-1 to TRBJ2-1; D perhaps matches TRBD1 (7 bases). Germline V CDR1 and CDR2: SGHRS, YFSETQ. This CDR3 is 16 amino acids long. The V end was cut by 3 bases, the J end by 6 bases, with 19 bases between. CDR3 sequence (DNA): TGCGCCAGCAGCTGGGGAGCAGGGGGGCCAGGCAATGAGCAGTTCTTC. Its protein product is CASSWGAGGPGNEQFF. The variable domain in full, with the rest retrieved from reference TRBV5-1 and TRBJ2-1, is KAGVTQTPRYLIKTRGQQVTLSCSPISGHRSVSWYQQTPGQGLQFLFEYFSETQRNKGNFPGRFSGRQFSNSRSEMNVSTLELGDSALYLCASSWGAGGPGNEQFFGPGTRLTVL.

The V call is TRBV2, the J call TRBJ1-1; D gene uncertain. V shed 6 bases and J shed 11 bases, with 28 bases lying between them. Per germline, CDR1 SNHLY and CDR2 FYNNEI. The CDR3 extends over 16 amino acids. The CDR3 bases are TGTGCCAGCAGACTCATTCCTGTGACGGAGGCCGGGCGGGCTTTCTTT. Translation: CASRLIPVTEAGRAFF.

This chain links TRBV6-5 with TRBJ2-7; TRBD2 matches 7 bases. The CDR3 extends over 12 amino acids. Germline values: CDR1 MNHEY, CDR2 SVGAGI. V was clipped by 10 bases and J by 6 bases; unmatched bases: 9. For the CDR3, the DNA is TGTGCCACCGGGGAGGGAATCGGCGAGCAGTACTTC. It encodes CATGEGIGEQYF.

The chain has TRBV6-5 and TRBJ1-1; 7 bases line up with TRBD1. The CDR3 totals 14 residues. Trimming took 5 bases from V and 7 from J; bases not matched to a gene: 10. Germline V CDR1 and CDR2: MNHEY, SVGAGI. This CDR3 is CASSRQGGRNEAFF. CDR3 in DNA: TGTGCCAGCAGTCGACAGGGCGGTAGGAATGAAGCTTTCTTT.

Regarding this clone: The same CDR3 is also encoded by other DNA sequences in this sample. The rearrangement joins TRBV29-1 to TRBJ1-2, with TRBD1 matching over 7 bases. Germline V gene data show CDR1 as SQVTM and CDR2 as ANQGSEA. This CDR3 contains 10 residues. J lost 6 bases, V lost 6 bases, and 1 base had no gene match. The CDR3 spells CSVDRDGYTF. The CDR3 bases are TGCAGCGTCGACAGGGATGGCTACACCTTC.

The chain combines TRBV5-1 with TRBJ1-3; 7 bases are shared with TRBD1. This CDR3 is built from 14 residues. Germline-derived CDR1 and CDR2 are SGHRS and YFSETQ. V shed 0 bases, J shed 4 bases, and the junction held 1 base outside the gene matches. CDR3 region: CASSLAGQGNTIYF. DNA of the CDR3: TGCGCCAGCAGCTTGGCGGGACAGGGAAACACCATATATTTT. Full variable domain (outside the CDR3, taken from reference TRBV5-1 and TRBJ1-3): KAGVTQTPRYLIKTRGQQVTLSCSPISGHRSVSWYQQTPGQGLQFLFEYFSETQRNKGNFPGRFSGRQFSNSRSEMNVSTLELGDSALYLCASSLAGQGNTIYFGEGSWLTVV.

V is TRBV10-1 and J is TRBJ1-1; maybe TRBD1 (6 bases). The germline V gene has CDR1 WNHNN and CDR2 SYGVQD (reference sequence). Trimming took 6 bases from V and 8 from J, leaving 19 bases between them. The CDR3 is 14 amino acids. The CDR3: CASSEDRPWGEAFF. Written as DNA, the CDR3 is TGCGCCAGCAGCGAGGACAGACCGTGGGGAGAAGCTTTCTTT.

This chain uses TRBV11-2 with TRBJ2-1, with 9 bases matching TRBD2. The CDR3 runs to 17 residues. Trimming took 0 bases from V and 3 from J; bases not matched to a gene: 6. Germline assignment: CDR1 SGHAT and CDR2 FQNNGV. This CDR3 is CASSLESLAGYYNEQFF. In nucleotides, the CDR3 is TGTGCCAGCAGCTTAGAGTCGCTAGCGGGGTACTACAATGAGCAGTTCTTC.

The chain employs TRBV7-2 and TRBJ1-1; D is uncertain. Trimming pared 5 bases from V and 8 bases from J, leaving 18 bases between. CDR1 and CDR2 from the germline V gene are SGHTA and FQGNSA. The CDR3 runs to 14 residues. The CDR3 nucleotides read TGTGCCAGCAGCCCGATTTTAGGGTCGGGAGAAGCTTTCTTT. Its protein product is CASSPILGSGEAFF.

CDR3 nucleotide sequence: TGTGCCAGCAGCCAAGATCTGGGACATAGAAACACCATATATTTT. Its protein is CASSQDLGHRNTIYF. V usage is TRBV3-1 (or the pseudogene TRBV3-2) and J usage is TRBJ1-3, with D possibly TRBD1 on 6 matching bases. The ends were cut back, 0 bases at V and 5 bases at J, with 11 bases in the middle. Germline lookup yields CDR1 LGHDT and CDR2 YNNKEL (reference sequence). The CDR3 is made up of 15 amino acids.

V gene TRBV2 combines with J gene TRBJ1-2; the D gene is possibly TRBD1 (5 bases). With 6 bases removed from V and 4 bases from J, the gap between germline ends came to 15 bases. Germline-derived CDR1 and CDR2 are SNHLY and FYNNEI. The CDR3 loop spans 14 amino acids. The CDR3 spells CASSGEGRTYGYTF. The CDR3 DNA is TGTGCCAGCAGCGGAGAGGGGAGGACCTATGGCTACACCTTC.

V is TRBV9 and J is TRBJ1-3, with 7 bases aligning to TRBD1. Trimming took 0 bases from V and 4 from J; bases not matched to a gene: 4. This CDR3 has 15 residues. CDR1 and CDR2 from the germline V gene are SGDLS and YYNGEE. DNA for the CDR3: TGTGCCAGCAGCGTAGGGCAGGGGGTCGGAAACACCATATATTTT. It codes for CASSVGQGVGNTIYF.